Below, 12 T cell receptor beta chains from the same sample are listed, as sequenced in a study of blood T cell repertoires in COVID-19. The repertoire was sequenced with immunoSEQ multiplex PCR; TCRdb's copy has only in-frame clones and lacks some. The sample lists more than 300,000 clones, roughly nine tenths occurring once. Input material: peripheral blood. The receptors come from a woman between 25 and 40 years old with COVID-19, enrolled during active disease.

The CDR3 protein is CASSTLEGNQPQHF. The CDR3 DNA reads as TGTGCCAGTAGTACATTGGAGGGCAATCAGCCCCAGCATTTT. The rearrangement uses TRBV19 and TRBJ1-5; D call uncertain. Trimming removed 4 bases at V and 2 bases at J, with 9 bases between. CDR3 length equals 14 residues. Germline-derived CDR1 and CDR2 are LNHDA and SQIVND (reference sequence).

A single count supports this clone. This chain joins TRBV6-5 and TRBJ2-1, with D possibly TRBD1 on 5 matching bases. Germline V gene data show CDR1 as MNHEY and CDR2 as SVGAGI. V gave up 0 bases and J gave up 7 bases, with 16 bases separating them. This CDR3 spans 16 amino acids. The CDR3 sequence is CASSYSGQGYTNEQFF. In nucleotides, the CDR3 is TGTGCCAGCAGTTACTCGGGGCAGGGATACACTAATGAGCAGTTCTTC.

V usage is TRBV19 and J usage is TRBJ1-1, with a tentative D call TRBD1 (5 bases). Trimming left V 5 bases short and J 5 bases short, with 15 bases between. This CDR3 is 14 amino acids long. The germline CDR1 and CDR2 sequences are LNHDA and SQIVND (reference sequence). For the CDR3, the DNA is TGTGCCAGTAGTCGAGGGGTCCGGGGGACTGAAGCTTTCTTT. Amino acids: CASSRGVRGTEAFF.

For the CDR3, the DNA is TGTGCCAGCAGCCGGCAGGGAGGTTTGACTGAAGCTTTCTTT. Protein: CASSRQGGLTEAFF. The chain carries TRBV13 and TRBJ1-1; D possibly corresponds to TRBD1 (5 bases). The germline V gene encodes CDR1 PRHDT and CDR2 FYEKMQ (reference sequence). V was shortened by 5 bases and J by 5 bases, with 15 bases between the two germline ends. The CDR3 has 14 residues.

The rearrangement uses TRBV16 and TRBJ2-1, with 8 bases aligning to TRBD2. Germline loops: CDR1 KGHSY, CDR2 FQNENV. There are 16 residues in the CDR3. The trim removed 1 base at V and 2 bases at J, leaving 4 bases unmatched. CDR3 sequence: CASSQFSGGAYNEQFF. The DNA of the CDR3 is TGTGCCAGCAGCCAATTCTCGGGGGGGGCCTACAATGAGCAGTTCTTC.

The V call is TRBV7-2, the J call TRBJ1-2, with a weak D call TRBD1 (6 bases). The CDR3 runs to 15 residues. Germline V gene lookup returns CDR1 SGHTA and CDR2 FQGNSA. Trimming took off 5 bases at V and 4 bases at J, with 17 bases between the two ends. The DNA for the CDR3 is TGTGCCAGCAGCCCTACGATGGACAGACTCTATGGCTACACCTTC. This gives the protein CASSPTMDRLYGYTF.

The rearrangement links TRBV5-1 to TRBJ1-2; D is perhaps TRBD1 (6 bases). Germline CDR1 reads SGHRS; CDR2 reads YFSETQ. CDR3 length equals 13 residues. Trimming pared 0 bases from V and 4 bases from J, leaving 7 bases between. In DNA, the CDR3 is TGCGCCAGCAGCTTGGGGACAGTCTATGGCTACACCTTC. Translated: CASSLGTVYGYTF.

The chain is built from TRBV10-2 and TRBJ1-1; D is unclear. The CDR3 runs 13 residues. V lost 4 bases, J lost 2 bases, and 8 bases lay in between. Germline V gene lookup returns CDR1 WSHSY and CDR2 SAAADI. The DNA of the CDR3 is TGCGCCAGCAGTGGGCAGACAAACACTGAAGCTTTCTTT. Amino acids: CASSGQTNTEAFF.

The chain couples TRBV4-2 to TRBJ2-5; D possibly corresponds to TRBD2 (5 bases). CDR1 LGHNA and CDR2 YNFKEQ come from the germline V gene. The germline V and J ends were trimmed by 4 bases and 3 bases, with 12 bases remaining between them. This CDR3 has 14 residues. In DNA, the CDR3 is TGTGCCAGCAGCCCACGGGAAACTGAAGAGACCCAGTACTTC. It yields the protein CASSPRETEETQYF.

The chain links TRBV9 to TRBJ2-3; 11 nucleotides line up with TRBD1. Trimming removed 5 bases from V and 6 bases from J; junction bases left unmatched: 5. Germline V gene lookup returns CDR1 SGDLS and CDR2 YYNGEE. This CDR3 has 14 residues. In DNA form, the CDR3 reads TGTGCCAGCAGACGGACAGGGGGCGCGGATACGCAGTATTTT. As protein: CASRRTGGADTQYF. Looking up the rest from reference TRBV9 and TRBJ2-3 gives the full variable domain: DSGVTQTPKHLITATGQRVTLRCSPRSGDLSVYWYQQSLDQGLQFLIQYYNGEERAKGNILERFSAQQFPDLHSELNLSSLELGDSALYFCASRRTGGADTQYFGPGTRLTVL.

The rearrangement joins TRBV6-5 to TRBJ2-7; TRBD2 is a possible D gene (6 bases). The CDR3 contains 14 residues. V was pared by 6 bases and J by 3 bases, with 15 bases between. Germline V gene data show CDR1 as MNHEY and CDR2 as SVGAGI. The CDR3 loop reads CASSTLGEVYEQYV. For the CDR3, the DNA is TGTGCCAGCAGCACTCTAGGGGAGGTCTACGAGCAGTACGTC.

The chain carries TRBV6-2 or TRBV6-3 and TRBJ2-2, with TRBD2 as a possible D gene (7 bases). The CDR3 runs to 17 residues. Germline V CDR1 and CDR2: MNHEY, SVGEGT. Trimming pared 2 bases from V and 5 bases from J, leaving 18 bases between. CDR3 in DNA: TGTGCCAGCAGTTACACAATTGGGGGGGCGCGGACCGGGGAGCTGTTTTTT. This sequence encodes CASSYTIGGARTGELFF.